The next 18 T cell receptor beta chains were all read from a single sample in a study of T cells in Graves' hyperthyroidism and ophthalmopathy (dated 2019 in TCRdb). The library relied on multiplex PCR. Sequencing was performed on an Illumina HiSeq 2000. Amplification of TCR beta CDR3 regions was carried out from RNA transcripts. For the first round of RT-PCR on the TCR CDR3, the HTBI primer set was used together with the Qiagen OneStep RT-PCR kit. TCRdb reworked the public reads: Q25 trimming with fastp, MiXCR clone assembly, productive beta chains retained. Each entry merges the rows of one CDR3 protein and shows their most common DNA and genes. The sample table contains approximately 320,000 distinct CDR3 sequences; only one count was recorded for over 15% of them. Roughly 31% of the sample rests with the top ten. The material sequenced was blood. The receptors here all came from a man aged 25-45 years with Graves' hyperthyroidism.

This clonotype occurred many times. The chain has TRBV29-1 and TRBJ2-4; 11 bases line up with TRBD1. CDR3 length: 14 amino acids. Germline V lookup: CDR1 SQVTM, CDR2 ANQGSEA. The V gene end was trimmed by 7 bases and the J gene end by 6 bases; junction bases not matched to a gene: 8. The CDR3 loop reads CSGTPGTGGNIQYF. Here the CDR3 DNA reads TGCAGCGGTACCCCCGGGACAGGGGGAAACATTCAGTACTTC.

This clonotype was observed at least ten times. J is TRBJ2-7 and V is TRBV3-1; D is possibly TRBD1 (7 bases). Per germline, CDR1 LGHDT and CDR2 YNNKEL (reference sequence). The CDR3 totals 16 residues. Deletions cut 0 bases from V and 2 bases from J, with 14 bases between. As DNA, the CDR3 is TGTGCCAGCAGCCAAGATCAGGGGGGAGTCCCCTACGAGCAGTACTTC. Translating it yields CASSQDQGGVPYEQYF.

The chain has TRBV19 and TRBJ1-1; possibly TRBD1 for D (6 bases). There are 13 residues in the CDR3. Germline V gene data show CDR1 as LNHDA and CDR2 as SQIVND (reference sequence). The V end was cut by 7 bases, the J end by 2 bases, with 11 bases between. The CDR3 spells CASTGQINTEAFF. CDR3 DNA sequence: TGTGCCAGTACCGGACAGATAAACACTGAAGCTTTCTTT.

Notes on this clonotype: A read error is possible here, since a much larger clone lies one base away. This is likely a read error, given that the CDR3 carries no conserved phenylalanine or tryptophan at its end. The chain links TRBV7-2 to TRBJ2-1; D is unclear. V was pared by 0 bases and J by 6 bases, with 6 bases between. This CDR3 spans 13 amino acids. CDR1 is SGHTA and CDR2 is FQGNSA in the germline V gene. The CDR3 DNA sequence: TGTGCCAGCAGCTTAGCTTGGGGCAATGAGCAGTTCCTC. Its protein is CASSLAWGNEQFL.

The V gene is TRBV7-9, the J gene TRBJ2-2; D is perhaps TRBD1 (6 bases). This CDR3 is 15 amino acids long. Germline assignment: CDR1 SEHNR and CDR2 FQNEAQ (reference sequence). V lost 2 bases, J lost 0 bases, and 7 bases lay in between. Here the CDR3 reads CASSLTGPNTGELFF. For the CDR3, the DNA is TGTGCCAGCAGCTTAACAGGGCCGAACACCGGGGAGCTGTTTTTT. Filled out from reference TRBV7-9 and TRBJ2-2, the complete variable domain reads DTGVSQNPRHKITKRGQNVTFRCDPISEHNRLYWYRQTLGQGPEFLTYFQNEAQLEKSRLLSDRFSAERPKGSFSTLEIQRTEQGDSAMYLCASSLTGPNTGELFFGEGSRLTVL.

This clonotype was detected only a few times. It may be a read error: a sequence one base away is much more abundant. Here the CDR3 omits its conserved ending phenylalanine or tryptophan, so a read error is the likely source. This chain's CDR3 is CASSTGLADSIGETQYL. The CDR3 DNA follows: TGTGCCAGCAGTACCGGACTAGCGGACTCAATTGGGGAGACCCAGTACCTC. V gene TRBV11-3 combines with J gene TRBJ2-5; 10 nucleotides match TRBD2. V was pared by 6 bases and J by 5 bases, with 15 bases of the junction left unmatched. CDR3 length: 17 residues. Per the germline V gene, CDR1 is SGHNT and CDR2 is YENEEA.

The V gene is TRBV6-5, the J gene TRBJ1-3; possible D gene TRBD1, 5 bases. CDR3 length: 15 amino acids. Germline CDR1 reads MNHEY; CDR2 reads SVGAGI. Trimming took off 7 bases at V and 0 bases at J, with 13 bases between the two ends. CDR3 in DNA: TGTGCCAGCAATTCAGGGTTAAACTCTGGAAACACCATATATTTT. It yields the protein CASNSGLNSGNTIYF.

This clonotype was counted a few times. One base away lies a much larger clone, so this may be a sequencing read error. This chain uses TRBV5-4 with TRBJ1-1; 10 bases fit TRBD1. CDR3 size: 16 residues. From germline, CDR1 is SGHNT and CDR2 YYREEE (reference sequence). The V segment lost 1 base and the J segment 3 bases; nucleotides outside the gene matches: 6. CDR3 DNA sequence: TGTGCCAGCAGCTTGTGGGGACAGGGGACGGACACTGAAGCTTTCTTT. Encoded protein: CASSLWGQGTDTEAFF.

The chain combines TRBV7-6 with TRBJ2-3, with 10 bases fitting TRBD2. The CDR3 spans 17 residues. Germline assignment: CDR1 SGHVS and CDR2 FNYEAQ. With V trimmed by 0 bases and J by 4 bases, 7 bases remained unmatched. The DNA of the CDR3 is TGTGCCAGCAGCTTAGCTGCGGCTAGCGGGAGTTCAGATACGCAGTATTTT. This gives the protein CASSLAAASGSSDTQYF.

In nucleotides, the CDR3 is TGTGCCAGCAGCTTAAGATTCAGGGAACCTAATGAAAAACTGTTTTTT. It translates to CASSLRFREPNEKLFF. The V gene is TRBV7-2, the J gene TRBJ1-4; tentative D call: TRBD1 (5 bases). The CDR3 runs to 16 residues. V was shortened by 2 bases and J by 3 bases, with 13 bases between the two germline ends. The germline V gene encodes CDR1 SGHTA and CDR2 FQGNSA.

This clonotype appeared many times. The chain has TRBV28 and TRBJ2-7; D uncertain. The CDR3 length is 13 residues. The germline V gene encodes CDR1 MDHEN and CDR2 SYDVKM. V dropped 6 bases and J dropped 4 bases, with 13 bases sitting between them. The CDR3 here is CASSPPGRYEQYF. The CDR3 DNA sequence: TGTGCCAGCAGCCCACCCGGAAGGTACGAGCAGTACTTC.

This clonotype was seen more than once but under ten times. V is TRBV13 and J is TRBJ2-2, with 9 bases identical to TRBD1. The ends lost 10 bases at V and 7 bases at J; junction bases unmatched: 13. CDR3 size: 15 residues. In germline, CDR1 is PRHDT, CDR2 FYEKMQ (reference sequence). The CDR3 loop reads CAIKRDRGIGGELFF. CDR3 DNA sequence: TGTGCCATCAAACGAGACAGGGGGATCGGCGGGGAGCTGTTTTTT.

There are many counts of this clonotype. The CDR3 coding sequence is TGCGCCAGCAGCTTACGAGACAGGGGGTACGAGCAGTACTTC. This encodes CASSLRDRGYEQYF. This chain links TRBV5-1 with TRBJ2-7; 9 bases are a match to TRBD1. The germline gives CDR1 SGHRS, CDR2 YFSETQ. V lost 2 bases, J lost 4 bases, and 4 bases stayed unmatched. The CDR3 is 14 amino acids. Filled out from reference TRBV5-1 and TRBJ2-7, the complete variable domain reads KAGVTQTPRYLIKTRGQQVTLSCSPISGHRSVSWYQQTPGQGLQFLFEYFSETQRNKGNFPGRFSGRQFSNSRSEMNVSTLELGDSALYLCASSLRDRGYEQYFGPGTRLTVT.

The table lists this clonotype with a few counts. This rearrangement joins TRBV19 to TRBJ2-5; 8 nucleotides match TRBD1. CDR3 length equals 16 residues. Germline V gene data show CDR1 as LNHDA and CDR2 as SQIVND (reference sequence). V gave up 6 bases and J gave up 5 bases; unmatched junction bases: 14. CDR3 in amino acids: CASRKDRGDTRETQYF. CDR3 DNA sequence: TGTGCCAGTAGAAAAGACAGGGGCGATACGCGGGAGACCCAGTACTTC.

This clonotype was picked up many times. This chain connects TRBV28 to TRBJ2-2; unclear D gene. This CDR3 spans 11 amino acids. The germline V and J ends were trimmed by 6 bases and 6 bases, with 5 bases remaining between them. Germline V lookup: CDR1 MDHEN, CDR2 SYDVKM. CDR3 DNA: TGTGCCAGCAGCTCGTCCGGGGAGCTGTTTTTT. This codes for CASSSSGELFF.

This clonotype was seen ten or more times. This chain uses TRBV11-2 with TRBJ1-3; D possibly corresponds to TRBD1 (6 bases). V lost 4 bases to trimming and J lost 4 bases, with 14 bases between them. The germline V gene has CDR1 SGHAT and CDR2 FQNNGV. This CDR3 has 15 residues. For the CDR3, the DNA is TGTGCCAGCAGCTCCTCGATTGGACAGGGAAACACCATATATTTT. It encodes CASSSSIGQGNTIYF.

CDR3 protein: CASSQDQRAGGLQETQYF. As DNA, the CDR3 is TGTGCCAGCAGCCAAGATCAGAGAGCGGGAGGCCTCCAAGAGACCCAGTACTTC. The chain has TRBV3-1 and TRBJ2-5, with TRBD2 matching 9 bases. CDR1 and CDR2 from the germline V gene are LGHDT and YNNKEL (reference sequence). The CDR3 sequence is 18 residues long. Trimming removed 0 bases from V and 1 base from J; junction bases left unmatched: 9.

This chain links TRBV7-8 with TRBJ2-3; 7 bases match TRBD1. This CDR3 has 15 residues. J lost 5 bases, V lost 5 bases, and 10 bases had no gene match. Germline V gives CDR1 SGHVS, CDR2 FQNEAQ. CDR3 coding DNA: TGTGCCAGCAGCGTCAACCCTGCAGGGGGAGATACGCAGTATTTT. This codes for CASSVNPAGGDTQYF.